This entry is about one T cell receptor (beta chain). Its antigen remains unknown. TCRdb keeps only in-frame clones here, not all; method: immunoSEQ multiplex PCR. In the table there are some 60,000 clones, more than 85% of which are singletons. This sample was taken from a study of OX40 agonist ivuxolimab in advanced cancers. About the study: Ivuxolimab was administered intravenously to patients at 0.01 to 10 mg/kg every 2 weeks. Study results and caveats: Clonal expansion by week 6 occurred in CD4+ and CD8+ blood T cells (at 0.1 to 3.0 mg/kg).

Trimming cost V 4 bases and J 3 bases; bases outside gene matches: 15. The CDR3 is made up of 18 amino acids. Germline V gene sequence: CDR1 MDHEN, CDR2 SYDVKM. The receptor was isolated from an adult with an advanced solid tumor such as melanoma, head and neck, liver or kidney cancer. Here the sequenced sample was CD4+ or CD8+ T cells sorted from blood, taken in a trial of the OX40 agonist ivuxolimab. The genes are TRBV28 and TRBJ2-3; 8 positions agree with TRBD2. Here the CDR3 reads CASSSPQTSGPLTDTQYF. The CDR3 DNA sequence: TGTGCCAGCAGTTCCCCCCAAACTAGCGGACCCCTTACAGATACGCAGTATTTT.